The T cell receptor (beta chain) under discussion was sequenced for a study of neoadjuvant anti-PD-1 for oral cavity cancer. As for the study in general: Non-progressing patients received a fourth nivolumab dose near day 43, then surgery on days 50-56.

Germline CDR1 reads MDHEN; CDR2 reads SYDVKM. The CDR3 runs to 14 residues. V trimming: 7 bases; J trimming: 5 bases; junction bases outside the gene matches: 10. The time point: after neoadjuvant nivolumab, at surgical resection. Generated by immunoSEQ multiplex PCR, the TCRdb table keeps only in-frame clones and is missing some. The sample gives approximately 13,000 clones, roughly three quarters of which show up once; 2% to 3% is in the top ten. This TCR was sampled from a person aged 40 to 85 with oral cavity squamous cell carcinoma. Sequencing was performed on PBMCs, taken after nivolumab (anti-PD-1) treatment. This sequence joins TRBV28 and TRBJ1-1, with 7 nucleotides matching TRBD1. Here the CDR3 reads CASTPGQRRTEAFF. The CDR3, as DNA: TGTGCCAGCACCCCGGGACAGAGAAGGACTGAAGCTTTCTTT.